The rows below give T cell receptor beta chains drawn from one sample of a study of CD8 T cells in ankylosing spondylitis. TCRdb independently ran MiXCR on the 5' RACE reads; one entry per CDR3 protein. The data contain approximately 180,000 distinct CDR3 sequences, over 15% of them singletons. Sequenced material: blood, either unsorted or a sorted T cell fraction (not recorded which). Receptors were obtained from a male donor under 30 with ankylosing spondylitis or in good health (not recorded which). The CDR3 runs from the conserved cysteine through the conserved F or W. The D gene is left open where the match is weak. Clone size is given for some rows only: seen once, a few or many times, or a class if the clone is expanded.

d_call: TRBD1
v_call: TRBV12-3/TRBV12-4
clone_size: NA
j_call: TRBJ2-7
cdr3_aa: CASSRTGVEQYF
cdr3_nt: TGTGCCAGCAGTCGGACAGGGGTCGAGCAGTACTTC

d_call: NA
v_call: TRBV6-5
clone_size: NA
j_call: TRBJ2-7
cdr3_aa: CASSYTPLSDEQYF
cdr3_nt: TGTGCCAGCAGTTACACGCCGCTAAGCGACGAGCAGTACTTC

d_call: TRBD2
v_call: TRBV19
clone_size: NA
j_call: TRBJ2-1
cdr3_aa: CASSIVSGGTYNEQFF
cdr3_nt: TGTGCCAGTAGTATAGTATCCGGGGGGACCTACAATGAGCAGTTCTTC

d_call: TRBD1
v_call: TRBV12-3/TRBV12-4
clone_size: many
j_call: TRBJ2-2
cdr3_aa: CASRTGFIGELFF
cdr3_nt: TGTGCCAGCAGGACAGGGTTCATCGGGGAGCTGTTTTTT

d_call: NA
v_call: TRBV12-3/TRBV12-4
clone_size: many
j_call: TRBJ1-1
cdr3_aa: CASSPSSGRGDTEAFF
cdr3_nt: TGTGCCAGCAGCCCATCGTCTGGGAGGGGTGACACTGAAGCTTTCTTT

d_call: TRBD1
v_call: TRBV5-4
clone_size: once
j_call: TRBJ2-3
cdr3_aa: CASSLVSRQGSDTQYF
cdr3_nt: TGTGCCAGCAGCTTGGTTTCGCGACAGGGATCAGATACGCAGTATTTT

d_call: NA
v_call: TRBV27
clone_size: few
j_call: TRBJ2-7
cdr3_aa: CASSLSRGRSTYEQYF
cdr3_nt: TGTGCCAGCAGTTTGTCCCGGGGCAGATCCACCTACGAGCAGTACTTC

d_call: NA
v_call: TRBV3-1
clone_size: many
j_call: TRBJ2-1
cdr3_aa: CASSPYGTEQFF
cdr3_nt: TGTGCCAGCAGCCCGTATGGGACAGAGCAGTTCTTC

d_call: TRBD1
v_call: TRBV24-1
clone_size: many
j_call: TRBJ2-3
cdr3_aa: CATSDRDRDADTQYF
cdr3_nt: TGTGCCACCAGTGACCGGGACAGGGATGCAGATACGCAGTATTTT

d_call: NA
v_call: TRBV20-1
clone_size: NA
j_call: TRBJ2-7
cdr3_aa: CSAPMDGSYEQYF
cdr3_nt: TGCAGTGCTCCTATGGACGGCTCCTACGAGCAGTACTTC

d_call: NA
v_call: TRBV6-1
clone_size: many
j_call: TRBJ2-2
cdr3_aa: CASSPGELFF
cdr3_nt: TGTGCCAGCAGTCCCGGGGAGCTGTTTTTT

d_call: TRBD1
v_call: TRBV14
clone_size: NA
j_call: TRBJ2-1
cdr3_aa: CASSPDRVFYNEQFF
cdr3_nt: TGTGCCAGCAGCCCGGACAGGGTGTTCTACAATGAGCAGTTCTTC

d_call: NA
v_call: TRBV20-1
clone_size: many
j_call: TRBJ2-4
cdr3_aa: CSAPFFPAGVGLAKNIQYF
cdr3_nt: TGCAGTGCTCCTTTTTTTCCAGCGGGTGTAGGCCTAGCCAAAAACATTCAGTACTTC

d_call: NA
v_call: TRBV6-4
clone_size: NA
j_call: TRBJ2-1
cdr3_aa: CASSPSSAGSSYNEQFF
cdr3_nt: TGTGCCAGCAGTCCTTCTAGCGCGGGCAGCTCCTACAATGAGCAGTTCTTC

d_call: NA
v_call: TRBV12-3/TRBV12-4
clone_size: many
j_call: TRBJ2-5
cdr3_aa: CASSLGTQTQYF
cdr3_nt: TGTGCCAGCAGTTTAGGGACTCAGACCCAGTACTTC

d_call: TRBD2
v_call: TRBV12-3/TRBV12-4
clone_size: many
j_call: TRBJ2-3
cdr3_aa: CASSLDGTSGTDTQYF
cdr3_nt: TGTGCCAGCAGTTTAGACGGGACTAGCGGCACAGATACGCAGTATTTT

d_call: TRBD1
v_call: TRBV20-1
clone_size: many
j_call: TRBJ2-7
cdr3_aa: CSARLRDRGPNPYEQYF
cdr3_nt: TGCAGTGCTAGACTCCGGGACAGGGGGCCCAATCCCTACGAGCAGTACTTC

d_call: TRBD1
v_call: TRBV6-5
clone_size: many
j_call: TRBJ2-7
cdr3_aa: CASRETGAYEQYF
cdr3_nt: TGTGCCAGCAGAGAGACAGGGGCCTACGAGCAGTACTTC

d_call: NA
v_call: TRBV2
clone_size: many
j_call: TRBJ1-1
cdr3_aa: CATVDSGTEAFF
cdr3_nt: TGTGCCACCGTCGACTCGGGGACTGAAGCTTTCTTT

d_call: NA
v_call: TRBV29-1
clone_size: many
j_call: TRBJ2-5
cdr3_aa: CSVAQVEETQYF
cdr3_nt: TGCAGCGTTGCCCAGGTCGAAGAGACCCAGTACTTC

d_call: NA
v_call: TRBV20-1
clone_size: NA
j_call: TRBJ2-1
cdr3_aa: CSAPLSSGRGTYNEQFF
cdr3_nt: TGCAGTGCTCCCCTTAGTAGCGGTAGGGGAACCTACAATGAGCAGTTCTTC

d_call: TRBD1
v_call: TRBV7-8
clone_size: many
j_call: TRBJ2-7
cdr3_aa: CASSLGTVNYEQYF
cdr3_nt: TGTGCCAGCAGCCTGGGGACAGTCAACTACGAGCAGTACTTC

d_call: NA
v_call: TRBV2
clone_size: many
j_call: TRBJ2-2
cdr3_aa: CASSGTVITGELFF
cdr3_nt: TGTGCCAGCAGTGGGACAGTTATCACCGGGGAGCTGTTTTTT

d_call: NA
v_call: TRBV7-2
clone_size: many
j_call: TRBJ2-7
cdr3_aa: CASSPLRPEQYF
cdr3_nt: TGTGCCAGCAGCCCCCTCAGGCCAGAGCAGTACTTC

d_call: NA
v_call: TRBV30
clone_size: few
j_call: TRBJ2-7
cdr3_aa: CAWSPAHYEQYF
cdr3_nt: TGTGCCTGGAGTCCTGCACACTACGAGCAGTACTTC

d_call: TRBD2
v_call: TRBV7-2
clone_size: many
j_call: TRBJ2-1
cdr3_aa: CASSFGGSVSNEQFF
cdr3_nt: TGTGCCAGCAGCTTCGGCGGGAGTGTATCTAATGAGCAGTTCTTC

d_call: NA
v_call: TRBV4-2
clone_size: NA
j_call: TRBJ2-6
cdr3_aa: CASSQDETAHKSGANVLTF
cdr3_nt: TGTGCCAGCAGCCAAGATGAAACAGCACATAAATCTGGGGCCAACGTCCTGACTTTC

d_call: TRBD1
v_call: TRBV12-3/TRBV12-4
clone_size: many
j_call: TRBJ1-3
cdr3_aa: CASSTRDRDLSGNTIYF
cdr3_nt: TGTGCCAGCAGTACCCGGGACAGGGATCTTTCGGGAAACACCATATATTTT

d_call: TRBD1
v_call: TRBV7-6
clone_size: many
j_call: TRBJ2-1
cdr3_aa: CASSLRSTGWRSNEQFF
cdr3_nt: TGTGCCAGCAGCTTAAGATCGACAGGGTGGAGGTCCAATGAGCAGTTCTTC

d_call: TRBD2
v_call: TRBV7-2
clone_size: many
j_call: TRBJ2-7
cdr3_aa: CASSPGTSGRLGEQYF
cdr3_nt: TGTGCCAGCAGCCCGGGGACTAGCGGGAGGCTTGGCGAGCAGTACTTC

d_call: NA
v_call: TRBV18
clone_size: few
j_call: TRBJ1-4
cdr3_aa: CASSPPLSEKLFF
cdr3_nt: TGTGCCAGCTCACCCCCCTTGAGTGAAAAACTGTTTTTT

d_call: TRBD2
v_call: TRBV6-5
clone_size: NA
j_call: TRBJ2-3
cdr3_aa: CASSGLAGAVGLVDTQYF
cdr3_nt: TGTGCCAGCAGTGGACTAGCGGGAGCGGTAGGGTTGGTAGATACGCAGTATTTT

d_call: TRBD2
v_call: TRBV20-1
clone_size: NA
j_call: TRBJ2-2
cdr3_aa: CSARDPLLAGDTGELFF
cdr3_nt: TGCAGTGCTAGAGATCCCCTGCTAGCGGGAGACACCGGGGAGCTGTTTTTT

d_call: NA
v_call: TRBV3-1
clone_size: many
j_call: TRBJ2-1
cdr3_aa: CASSPSTGNEQFF
cdr3_nt: TGTGCCAGCAGCCCCAGCACCGGAAATGAGCAGTTCTTC

d_call: TRBD2
v_call: TRBV28
clone_size: many
j_call: TRBJ2-5
cdr3_aa: CASSPGLAGVGTQYF
cdr3_nt: TGTGCCAGCAGTCCAGGACTAGCGGGAGTTGGGACCCAGTACTTC

d_call: NA
v_call: TRBV6-5
clone_size: many
j_call: TRBJ2-5
cdr3_aa: CASSYDWRGQETQYF
cdr3_nt: TGTGCCAGCAGTTACGACTGGAGGGGGCAAGAGACCCAGTACTTC

d_call: NA
v_call: TRBV20-1
clone_size: NA
j_call: TRBJ1-2
cdr3_aa: CSASGGLRNYGYTF
cdr3_nt: TGCAGTGCTAGTGGGGGGCTTCGTAACTATGGCTACACCTTC

d_call: TRBD2
v_call: TRBV12-3/TRBV12-4
clone_size: NA
j_call: TRBJ2-7
cdr3_aa: CASSFLAGPYEQYF
cdr3_nt: TGTGCCAGCAGTTTTCTAGCGGGACCCTACGAGCAGTACTTC

d_call: NA
v_call: TRBV20-1
clone_size: many
j_call: TRBJ2-4
cdr3_aa: CSARGAGRRNIQYF
cdr3_nt: TGCAGTGCTAGAGGGGCAGGGCGTCGAAACATTCAGTACTTC

d_call: NA
v_call: TRBV7-2
clone_size: many
j_call: TRBJ2-1
cdr3_aa: CASSPSGPLVGRQFF
cdr3_nt: TGTGCCAGCAGCCCAAGCGGCCCTCTGGTCGGGCGGCAGTTCTTC

d_call: TRBD1
v_call: TRBV19
clone_size: NA
j_call: TRBJ2-2
cdr3_aa: CASNRQGGTGELFF
cdr3_nt: TGTGCCAGTAATCGACAGGGGGGCACCGGGGAGCTGTTTTTT

d_call: NA
v_call: TRBV4-3
clone_size: many
j_call: TRBJ2-3
cdr3_aa: CASSQDRRTHEYF
cdr3_nt: TGCGCCAGCAGCCAAGATCGTCGAACCCACGAGTATTTT

d_call: NA
v_call: TRBV20-1
clone_size: many
j_call: TRBJ2-1
cdr3_aa: CSARDPLGESNEQFF
cdr3_nt: TGCAGTGCTAGAGACCCCCTAGGGGAGAGCAATGAGCAGTTCTTC

d_call: TRBD2
v_call: TRBV24-1
clone_size: many
j_call: TRBJ2-1
cdr3_aa: CATSDPGTRNDEQFF
cdr3_nt: TGTGCCACCAGTGATCCCGGGACTAGGAACGATGAGCAGTTCTTC

d_call: NA
v_call: TRBV5-1
clone_size: many
j_call: TRBJ1-2
cdr3_aa: CASSLDPNYGYTF
cdr3_nt: TGCGCCAGCAGCTTGGATCCTAACTATGGCTACACCTTC

d_call: TRBD1
v_call: TRBV5-6
clone_size: NA
j_call: TRBJ1-1
cdr3_aa: CASSLGQGTLTEAFF
cdr3_nt: TGTGCCAGCAGCTTAGGACAGGGGACTTTGACTGAAGCTTTCTTT

d_call: TRBD2
v_call: TRBV11-3
clone_size: NA
j_call: TRBJ2-2
cdr3_aa: CASSSGSAGANTGELFF
cdr3_nt: TGTGCCAGCAGCTCAGGTTCGGCGGGAGCGAACACCGGGGAGCTGTTTTTT

d_call: TRBD2
v_call: TRBV20-1
clone_size: many
j_call: TRBJ2-3
cdr3_aa: CSARGLAGTTDTQYF
cdr3_nt: TGCAGTGCTAGGGGACTAGCGGGAACAACAGATACGCAGTATTTT

d_call: TRBD1
v_call: TRBV5-6
clone_size: many
j_call: TRBJ2-1
cdr3_aa: CASSLPGTGDLYNEQFF
cdr3_nt: TGTGCCAGCAGCCTCCCTGGGACAGGGGACTTATACAATGAGCAGTTCTTC

d_call: TRBD2
v_call: TRBV10-3
clone_size: NA
j_call: TRBJ2-1
cdr3_aa: CAISVHPSGSYNEQFF
cdr3_nt: TGTGCCATCAGTGTTCACCCTAGCGGCTCCTACAATGAGCAGTTCTTC

d_call: TRBD2
v_call: TRBV5-1
clone_size: many
j_call: TRBJ2-2
cdr3_aa: CASSLAPASGRANTGELFF
cdr3_nt: TGCGCCAGCAGCTTGGCCCCGGCTAGCGGGAGGGCCAACACCGGGGAGCTGTTTTTT

d_call: TRBD1
v_call: TRBV9
clone_size: many
j_call: TRBJ1-2
cdr3_aa: CASSTGTGYGYTF
cdr3_nt: TGTGCCAGCAGCACCGGGACAGGGTATGGCTACACCTTC

d_call: TRBD1
v_call: TRBV10-3
clone_size: many
j_call: TRBJ1-1
cdr3_aa: CAISSPGTGFGEAFF
cdr3_nt: TGTGCCATCAGTTCTCCCGGGACAGGGTTTGGTGAAGCTTTCTTT

d_call: NA
v_call: TRBV20-1
clone_size: many
j_call: TRBJ2-1
cdr3_aa: CSASPTNEQFF
cdr3_nt: TGCAGTGCTAGCCCAACCAATGAGCAGTTCTTC

d_call: TRBD1
v_call: TRBV6-2/TRBV6-3
clone_size: many
j_call: TRBJ1-2
cdr3_aa: CASSPRDRGAGYTF
cdr3_nt: TGTGCCAGCAGCCCCCGGGACAGGGGAGCGGGCTACACCTTC

d_call: TRBD1
v_call: TRBV4-3
clone_size: few
j_call: TRBJ2-7
cdr3_aa: CASSATSGGESYEQYF
cdr3_nt: TGCGCCAGCAGTGCCACCTCAGGGGGAGAATCTTACGAGCAGTACTTC

d_call: TRBD2
v_call: TRBV20-1
clone_size: many
j_call: TRBJ2-7
cdr3_aa: CSAPGTSVNEQYF
cdr3_nt: TGCAGTGCACCCGGGACTAGTGTGAACGAGCAGTACTTC

d_call: NA
v_call: TRBV5-6
clone_size: many
j_call: TRBJ2-3
cdr3_aa: CASSGWTDTQYF
cdr3_nt: TGTGCCAGCAGCGGATGGACAGATACGCAGTATTTT

d_call: NA
v_call: TRBV3-1
clone_size: many
j_call: TRBJ2-1
cdr3_aa: CASTRDYNEQFF
cdr3_nt: TGTGCCAGCACCAGGGACTACAATGAGCAGTTCTTC